One T cell receptor beta chain is described in this entry. This CDR3 is built from 16 residues. V gave up 3 bases and J gave up 6 bases, with 20 bases separating them. CDR1 SGDLS and CDR2 YYNGEE come from the germline V gene. Unique molecular identifiers were affixed to single, distinct cDNA molecules. TCRdb reprocessed the 5' RACE reads with MiXCR, giving one entry per CDR3 protein. The top ten clones hold around 3.7% of a sample with tens of thousands of distinct CDR3 sequences, roughly 14% of them seen once. This sample was included in a study of early T cells in non-severe SARS-CoV-2 infection. This receptor was obtained from an adult who was a healthcare worker with PCR-confirmed SARS-CoV-2 infection or an uninfected control (not recorded which). Specimen: whole blood, collected at baseline. The J gene is TRBJ2-3, the V gene TRBV9; TRBD1 or TRBD2 may be the D gene (5 bases each). The CDR3 DNA reads TGTGCCAGCAGCGCGTCCGGGACCCACCGACTGGATACGCAGTATTTT. Residues: CASSASGTHRLDTQYF.